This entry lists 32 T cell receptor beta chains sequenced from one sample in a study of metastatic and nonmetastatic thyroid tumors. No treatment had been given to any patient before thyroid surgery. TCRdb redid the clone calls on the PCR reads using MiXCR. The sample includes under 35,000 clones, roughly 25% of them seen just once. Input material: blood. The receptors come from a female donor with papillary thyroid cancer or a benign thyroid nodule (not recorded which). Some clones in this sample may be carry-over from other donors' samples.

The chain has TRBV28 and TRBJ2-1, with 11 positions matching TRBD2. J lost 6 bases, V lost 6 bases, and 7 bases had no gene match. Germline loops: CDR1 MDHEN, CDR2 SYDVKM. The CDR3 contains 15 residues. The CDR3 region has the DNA TGTGCCAGCAGGTTAGCGGGAGGGCCCGCCAATGAGCAGTTCTTC. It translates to CASRLAGGPANEQFF. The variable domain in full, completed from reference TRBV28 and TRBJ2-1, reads DVKVTQSSRYLVKRTGEKVFLECVQDMDHENMFWYRQDPGLGLRLIYFSYDVKMKEKGDIPEGYSVSREKKERFSLILESASTNQTSMYLCASRLAGGPANEQFFGPGTRLTVL.

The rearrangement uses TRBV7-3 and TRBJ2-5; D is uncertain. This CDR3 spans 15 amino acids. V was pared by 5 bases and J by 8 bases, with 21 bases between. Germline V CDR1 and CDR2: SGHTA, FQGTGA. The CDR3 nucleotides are TGTGCCAGCAGCCAACAAGCGCGAGGCCCAGATACCCAGTACTTC. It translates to CASSQQARGPDTQYF.

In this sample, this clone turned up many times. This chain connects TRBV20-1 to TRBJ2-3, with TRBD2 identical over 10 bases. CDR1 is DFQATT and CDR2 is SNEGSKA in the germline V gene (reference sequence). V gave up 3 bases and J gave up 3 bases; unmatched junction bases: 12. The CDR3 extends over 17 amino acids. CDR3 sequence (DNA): TGCAGTGCTAGGCCAGATAGCGGGAGGAAGGTGACAGATACGCAGTATTTT. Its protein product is CSARPDSGRKVTDTQYF.

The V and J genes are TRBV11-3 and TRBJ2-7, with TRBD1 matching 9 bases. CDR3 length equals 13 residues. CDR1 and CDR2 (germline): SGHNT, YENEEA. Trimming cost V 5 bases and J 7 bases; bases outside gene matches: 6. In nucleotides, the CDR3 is TGTGCCAGCAGCCCGGGACAGGGTGGGGAGCAGTACTTC. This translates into CASSPGQGGEQYF.

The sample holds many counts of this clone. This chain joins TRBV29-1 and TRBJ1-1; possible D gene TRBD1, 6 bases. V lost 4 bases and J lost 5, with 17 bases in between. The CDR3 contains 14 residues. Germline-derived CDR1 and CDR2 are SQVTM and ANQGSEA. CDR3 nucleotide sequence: TGCAGCGTTGGGGACTTAGGGGGGGGTACTGAAGCTTTCTTT. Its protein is CSVGDLGGGTEAFF.

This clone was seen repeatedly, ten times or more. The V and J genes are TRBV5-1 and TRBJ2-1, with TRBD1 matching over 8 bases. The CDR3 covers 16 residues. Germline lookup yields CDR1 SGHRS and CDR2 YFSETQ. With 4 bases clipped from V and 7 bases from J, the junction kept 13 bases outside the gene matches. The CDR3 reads CASSSQGAPAQNEQFF. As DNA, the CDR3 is TGCGCCAGCAGCAGCCAGGGGGCGCCCGCCCAAAATGAGCAGTTCTTC.

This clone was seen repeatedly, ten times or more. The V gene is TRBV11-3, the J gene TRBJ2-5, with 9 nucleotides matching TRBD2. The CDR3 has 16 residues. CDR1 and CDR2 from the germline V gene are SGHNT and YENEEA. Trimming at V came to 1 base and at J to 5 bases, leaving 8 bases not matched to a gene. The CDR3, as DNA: TGTGCCAGCAGCTTAGTAGGCGGGAGGGCCGGGGAGACCCAGTACTTC. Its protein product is CASSLVGGRAGETQYF.

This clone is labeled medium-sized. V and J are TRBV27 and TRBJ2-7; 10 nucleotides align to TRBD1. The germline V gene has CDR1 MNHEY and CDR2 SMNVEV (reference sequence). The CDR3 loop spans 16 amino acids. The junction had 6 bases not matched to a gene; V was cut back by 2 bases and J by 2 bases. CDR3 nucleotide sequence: TGTGCCAGCAGTTTAGATGGAGGGACAGGGGCCTACGAGCAGTACTTC. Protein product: CASSLDGGTGAYEQYF.

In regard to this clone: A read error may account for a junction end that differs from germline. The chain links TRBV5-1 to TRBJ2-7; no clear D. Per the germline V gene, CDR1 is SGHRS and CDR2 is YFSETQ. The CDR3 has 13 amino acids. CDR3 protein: CASSLAASYQQYF. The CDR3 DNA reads TGCGCCAGCAGCTTGGCGGCAAGCTACCAGCAGTACTTC.

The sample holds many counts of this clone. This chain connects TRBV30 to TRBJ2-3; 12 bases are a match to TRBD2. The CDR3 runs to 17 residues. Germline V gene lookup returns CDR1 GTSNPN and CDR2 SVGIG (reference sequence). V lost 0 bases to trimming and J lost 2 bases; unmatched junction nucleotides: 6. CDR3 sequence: CAWSVLRTSGITDTQYF. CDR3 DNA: TGTGCCTGGAGTGTTCTGAGGACTAGCGGGATCACAGATACGCAGTATTTT.

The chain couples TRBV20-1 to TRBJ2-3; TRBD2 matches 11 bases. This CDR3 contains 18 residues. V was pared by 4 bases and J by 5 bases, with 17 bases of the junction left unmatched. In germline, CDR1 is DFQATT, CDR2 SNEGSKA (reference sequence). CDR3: CSATRQGSGRASEDTQYF. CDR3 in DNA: TGCAGTGCTACCCGACAAGGTAGCGGGAGGGCCTCAGAAGATACGCAGTATTTT.

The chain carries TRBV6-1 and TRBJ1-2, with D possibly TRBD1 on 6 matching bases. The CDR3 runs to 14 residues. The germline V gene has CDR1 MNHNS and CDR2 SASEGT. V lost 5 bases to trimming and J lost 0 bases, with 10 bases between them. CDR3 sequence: CASSRQESNYGYTF. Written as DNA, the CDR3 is TGTGCCAGCAGTAGACAGGAGTCTAACTATGGCTACACCTTC.

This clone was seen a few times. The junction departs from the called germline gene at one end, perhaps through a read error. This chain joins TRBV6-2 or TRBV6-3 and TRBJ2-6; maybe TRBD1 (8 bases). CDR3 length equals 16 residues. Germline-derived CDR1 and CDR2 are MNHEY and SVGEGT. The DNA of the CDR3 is TGTGCCAGCAGTTGGGGGGGACAGGTCGGGTCCAACTTCCTGACTTTC. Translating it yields CASSWGGQVGSNFLTF.

The CDR3: CASRRTSGTYEQYF. Written as DNA, the CDR3 is TGTGCCAGCAGACGGACTAGCGGTACCTACGAGCAGTACTTC. V usage is TRBV7-2 and J usage is TRBJ2-7; 10 nucleotides align to TRBD2. This CDR3 comprises 14 residues. Trimming at V came to 6 bases and at J to 2 bases, leaving 4 bases not matched to a gene. Germline V gene lookup returns CDR1 SGHTA and CDR2 FQGNSA. Complete variable domain (other parts from reference TRBV7-2 and TRBJ2-7): GAGVSQSPSNKVTEKGKDVELRCDPISGHTALYWYRQSLGQGLEFLIYFQGNSAPDKSGLPSDRFSAERTGGSVSTLTIQRTQQEDSAVYLCASRRTSGTYEQYFGPGTRLTVT.

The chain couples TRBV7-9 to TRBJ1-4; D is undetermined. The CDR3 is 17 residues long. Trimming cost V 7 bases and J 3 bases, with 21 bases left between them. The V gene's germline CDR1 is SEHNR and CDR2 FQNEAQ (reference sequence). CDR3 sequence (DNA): TGTGCCAGCATCCCCAATGCTGCGACTCGTGCTAATGAAAAACTGTTTTTT. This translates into CASIPNAATRANEKLFF.

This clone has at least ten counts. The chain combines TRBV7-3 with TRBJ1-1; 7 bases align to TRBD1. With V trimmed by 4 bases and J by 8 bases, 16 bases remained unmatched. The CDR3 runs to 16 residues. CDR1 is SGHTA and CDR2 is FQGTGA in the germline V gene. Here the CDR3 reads CASSSIQRDSRREAFF. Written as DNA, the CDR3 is TGTGCCAGCAGCTCGATCCAACGGGACAGCCGACGGGAAGCTTTCTTT.

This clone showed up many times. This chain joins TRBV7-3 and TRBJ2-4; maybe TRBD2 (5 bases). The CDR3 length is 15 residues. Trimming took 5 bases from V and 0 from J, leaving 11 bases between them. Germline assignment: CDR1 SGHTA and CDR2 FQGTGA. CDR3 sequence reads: CASSPDGIAKNIQYF. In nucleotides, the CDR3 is TGTGCCAGCAGCCCAGACGGGATAGCCAAAAACATTCAGTACTTC.

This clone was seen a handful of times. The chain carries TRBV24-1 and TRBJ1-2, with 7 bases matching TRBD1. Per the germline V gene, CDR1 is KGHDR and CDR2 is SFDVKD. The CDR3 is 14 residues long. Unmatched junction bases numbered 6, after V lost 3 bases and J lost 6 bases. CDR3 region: CATSDNRGPDGYTF. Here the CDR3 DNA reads TGTGCCACCAGTGATAACAGGGGTCCCGATGGCTACACCTTC.

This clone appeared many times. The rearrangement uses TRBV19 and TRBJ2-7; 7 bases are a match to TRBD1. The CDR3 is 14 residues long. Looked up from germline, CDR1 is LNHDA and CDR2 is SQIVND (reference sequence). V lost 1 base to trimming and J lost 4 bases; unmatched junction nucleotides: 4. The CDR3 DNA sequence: TGTGCCAGTAGTATAGGAACAGGGGCATACGAGCAGTACTTC. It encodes CASSIGTGAYEQYF. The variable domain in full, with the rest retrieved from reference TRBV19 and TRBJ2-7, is DGGITQSPKYLFRKEGQNVTLSCEQNLNHDAMYWYRQDPGQGLRLIYYSQIVNDFQKGDIAEGYSVSREKKESFPLTVTSAQKNPTAFYLCASSIGTGAYEQYFGPGTRLTVT.

CDR3 sequence reads: CASSDTAGPGWKTQYF. CDR3 nucleotides: TGTGCCAGCAGTGATACGGCGGGACCCGGGTGGAAGACCCAGTACTTC. The chain joins TRBV7-9 to TRBJ2-5, with D perhaps matching TRBD2 (6 bases). Germline V gene sequence: CDR1 SEHNR, CDR2 FQNEAQ (reference sequence). Trimming cost V 6 bases and J 6 bases, with 23 bases left between them. This CDR3 has 16 residues.

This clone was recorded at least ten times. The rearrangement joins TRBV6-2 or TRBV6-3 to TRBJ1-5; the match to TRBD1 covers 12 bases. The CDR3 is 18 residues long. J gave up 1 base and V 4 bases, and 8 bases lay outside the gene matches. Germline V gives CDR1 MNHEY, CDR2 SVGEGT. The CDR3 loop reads CASSSRDRGRRSNQPQHF. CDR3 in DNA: TGTGCCAGCAGTTCCCGGGACAGGGGGCGGCGAAGCAATCAGCCCCAGCATTTT.

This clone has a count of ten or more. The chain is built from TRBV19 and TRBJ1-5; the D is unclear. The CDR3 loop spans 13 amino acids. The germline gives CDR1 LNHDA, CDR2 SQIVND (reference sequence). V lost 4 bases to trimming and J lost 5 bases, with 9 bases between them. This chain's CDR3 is CASSTGRDQPQHF. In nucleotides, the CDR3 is TGTGCCAGTAGTACTGGACGGGATCAGCCCCAGCATTTT.

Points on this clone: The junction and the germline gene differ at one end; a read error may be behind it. DNA for the CDR3: TGCAGTGCTAGACACAAGAGACACACTGAAGCATTCTTT. It specifies CSARHKRHTEAFF. The chain combines TRBV20-1 with TRBJ1-1; D not resolved. Germline V gene lookup returns CDR1 DFQATT and CDR2 SNEGSKA (reference sequence). The CDR3 extends over 13 amino acids.

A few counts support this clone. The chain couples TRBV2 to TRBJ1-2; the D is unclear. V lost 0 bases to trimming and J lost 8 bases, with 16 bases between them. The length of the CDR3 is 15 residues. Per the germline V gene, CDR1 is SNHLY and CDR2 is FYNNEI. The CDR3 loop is CASSEAQKGVGGYTF. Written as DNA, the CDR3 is TGTGCCAGCAGTGAAGCTCAAAAGGGAGTTGGGGGCTACACCTTC.

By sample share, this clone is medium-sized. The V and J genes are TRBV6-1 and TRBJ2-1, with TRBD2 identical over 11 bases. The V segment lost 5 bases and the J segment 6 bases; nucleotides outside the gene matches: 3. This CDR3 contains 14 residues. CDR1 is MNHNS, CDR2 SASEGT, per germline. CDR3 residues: CASSHGLAGNEQFF. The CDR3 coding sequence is TGTGCCAGCAGTCATGGACTAGCGGGCAATGAGCAGTTCTTC.

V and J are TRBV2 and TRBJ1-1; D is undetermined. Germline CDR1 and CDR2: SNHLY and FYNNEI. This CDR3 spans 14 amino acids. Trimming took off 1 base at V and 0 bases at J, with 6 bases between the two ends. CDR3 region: CASSEGFMNTEAFF. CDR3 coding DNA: TGTGCCAGCAGTGAAGGATTCATGAACACTGAAGCTTTCTTT.

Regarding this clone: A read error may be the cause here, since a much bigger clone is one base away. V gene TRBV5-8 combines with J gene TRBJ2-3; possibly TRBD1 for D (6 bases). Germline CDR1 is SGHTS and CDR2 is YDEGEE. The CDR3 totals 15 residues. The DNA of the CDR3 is TGTGCCAACAGCTTGGGAAGGGGGAGCACAGATACGCAGTATTTT. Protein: CANSLGRGSTDTQYF.

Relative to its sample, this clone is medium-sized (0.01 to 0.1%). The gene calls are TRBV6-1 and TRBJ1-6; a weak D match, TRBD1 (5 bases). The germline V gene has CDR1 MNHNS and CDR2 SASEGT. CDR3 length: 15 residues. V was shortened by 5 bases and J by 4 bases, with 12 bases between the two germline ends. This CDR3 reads CASSQPGLYNSPLHF. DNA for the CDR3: TGTGCCAGCAGTCAACCGGGACTGTATAATTCACCCCTCCACTTT.

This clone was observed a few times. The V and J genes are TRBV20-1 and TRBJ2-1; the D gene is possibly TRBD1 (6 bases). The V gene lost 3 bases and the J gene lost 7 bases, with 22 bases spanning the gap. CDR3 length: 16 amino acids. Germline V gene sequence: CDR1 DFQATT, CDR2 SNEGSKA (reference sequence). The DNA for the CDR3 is TGCAGTGCTAGTTCCCCACCAGGACAGCAAAAAAATGAGCAGTTCTTC. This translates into CSASSPPGQQKNEQFF.

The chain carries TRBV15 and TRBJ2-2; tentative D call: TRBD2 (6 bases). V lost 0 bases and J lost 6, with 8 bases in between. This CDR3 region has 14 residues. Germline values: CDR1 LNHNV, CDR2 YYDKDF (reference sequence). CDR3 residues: CATSRDTGAGELFF. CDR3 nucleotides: TGTGCCACCAGCAGAGATACGGGGGCCGGGGAGCTGTTTTTT.

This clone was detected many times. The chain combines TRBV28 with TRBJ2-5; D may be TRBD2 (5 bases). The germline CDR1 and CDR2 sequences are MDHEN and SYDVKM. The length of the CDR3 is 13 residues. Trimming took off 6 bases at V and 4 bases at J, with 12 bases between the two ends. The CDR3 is CASRLGARETQYF. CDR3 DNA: TGTGCCAGCAGATTGGGAGCAAGAGAGACCCAGTACTTC.

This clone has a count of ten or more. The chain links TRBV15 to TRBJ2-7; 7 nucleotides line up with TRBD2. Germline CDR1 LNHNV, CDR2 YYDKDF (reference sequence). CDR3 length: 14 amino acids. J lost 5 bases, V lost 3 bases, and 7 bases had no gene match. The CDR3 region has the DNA TGTGCCACCAGCAGTTCAGGGAGGGGCCACGAGCAGTACTTC. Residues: CATSSSGRGHEQYF.